Listed below are T cell receptor beta chains from one sample, sequenced in a study of T cells in Graves' hyperthyroidism and ophthalmopathy. A single record per CDR3 protein comes from TCRdb applying MiXCR to the multiplex PCR reads. The table has a few hundred thousand distinct CDR3 sequences, over 45% seen once. The specimen was peripheral blood or thyroid tissue (not recorded which). These TCRs come from an adult woman with Graves' disease, either hyperthyroidism or ophthalmopathy (not recorded which). Both conserved end residues are part of each CDR3. D genes are given only for firm matches. Size tells how often a clone was seen (once, few, many) or the class of an expanded clone, and some rows leave it out.

TRBD2	TRBV28	.	TRBJ2-2	CASKREKIGDGELFF	TGTGCCAGCAAGCGGGAGAAAATTGGGGACGGGGAGCTGTTTTTT
.	TRBV2	few	TRBJ2-5	CASSEPYRETQYF	TGTGCCAGCAGTGAGCCCTATCGGGAGACCCAGTACTTC
TRBD1	TRBV7-9	.	TRBJ1-6	CASSFNRTGRDSPLHF	TGTGCCAGCAGCTTTAACCGGACAGGAAGAGATTCACCCCTCCACTTT
.	TRBV10-3	.	TRBJ1-2	CASSAPGPRDYGYTF	TGTGCCAGCAGTGCGCCGGGCCCCAGGGACTATGGCTACACCTTC
TRBD1	TRBV19	.	TRBJ1-4	CASSPRTGDEKLFF	TGTGCCAGTAGTCCACGGACAGGGGATGAAAAACTGTTTTTT
.	TRBV5-1	.	TRBJ1-2	CASSVLAGDGYTF	TGTGCCAGCAGCGTTCTGGCAGGGGATGGCTACACCTTC
TRBD1	TRBV7-2	many	TRBJ2-7	CASGTRGTGAYEQYF	TGTGCCAGCGGGACCAGGGGGACAGGAGCCTACGAGCAGTACTTC
.	TRBV19	.	TRBJ2-7	CASSGALGRVYEQYF	TGTGCCAGTAGTGGAGCTTTGGGCAGGGTCTACGAGCAGTACTTC
.	TRBV24-1	.	TRBJ1-1	CATSDSGKQGFTEAFF	TGTGCCACCAGTGATTCGGGGAAACAGGGATTTACTGAAGCTTTCTTT
.	TRBV12-3/TRBV12-4	.	TRBJ1-1	CASSPQSMNTEAFF	TGTGCCAGCAGTCCACAGTCGATGAACACTGAAGCTTTCTTT
TRBD1	TRBV4-1	.	TRBJ2-7	CASSQVNRGTYEQYF	TGCGCCAGCAGCCAAGTCAACAGGGGTACCTACGAGCAGTACTTC
.	TRBV19	.	TRBJ2-3	CASRQSGDTQYF	TGTGCCAGTAGGCAATCAGGGGATACGCAGTATTTT
.	TRBV9	.	TRBJ1-1	CASSRAPNTEAFF	TGTGCCAGCAGTCGGGCCCCCAACACTGAAGCTTTCTTT
TRBD1	TRBV7-2	many	TRBJ1-5	CASSFYQGAVNQPQHF	TGTGCCAGCAGCTTTTATCAGGGGGCTGTAAATCAGCCCCAGCATTTT
.	TRBV29-1	.	TRBJ1-2	CSVVLDLGYGYTF	TGCAGCGTTGTTTTGGACTTGGGCTATGGCTACACCTTC
.	TRBV6-6	many	TRBJ2-7	CASSSPSSYEQYF	TGTGCCAGCAGTTCCCCCAGCTCCTACGAGCAGTACTTC
.	TRBV20-1	.	TRBJ1-2	CSARQRGDKTNYGYTF	TGCAGTGCTAGACAACGGGGGGACAAGACCAACTATGGCTACACCTTC
TRBD2	TRBV7-3	few	TRBJ2-7	CTSSLTRWREGYEQYF	TGTACCAGCAGCTTAACGAGGTGGCGGGAGGGCTACGAGCAGTACTTC
.	TRBV2	many	TRBJ2-5	CASSELSGRDMGDF	TGTGCCAGCAGTGAATTGAGTGGTAGGGACATGGGTGACTTC
.	TRBV5-1	.	TRBJ1-2	CASSLGVNLLLDGYTF	TGCGCCAGCAGCTTGGGTGTGAACCTTCTTCTGGATGGCTACACCTTC
.	TRBV7-9	.	TRBJ1-2	CASSLAGSGALYGYTF	TGTGCCAGCAGCTTGGCAGGATCAGGGGCGCTCTATGGCTACACCTTC
.	TRBV7-9	.	TRBJ1-1	CASSFGADTEAFF	TGTGCCAGCAGCTTCGGAGCGGACACTGAAGCTTTCTTT
.	TRBV2	.	TRBJ1-2	CASSAVQYGYTF	TGTGCCAGCAGTGCCGTGCAATATGGCTACACCTTC
.	TRBV10-3	many	TRBJ1-5	CAISEMEGQPQHF	TGTGCCATCAGTGAGATGGAAGGTCAGCCCCAGCATTTT
.	TRBV3-1	few	TRBJ1-1	CASRAVWGGNTEAFF	TGTGCCAGCAGGGCCGTTTGGGGGGGGAACACTGAAGCTTTCTTT
.	TRBV9	.	TRBJ2-2	CASSPDTRWFSTGELFF	TGTGCCAGCAGTCCGGACACACGTTGGTTTAGCACCGGGGAGCTGTTTTTT
.	TRBV2	many	TRBJ1-1	CASSSLTLNTEAFF	TGTGCCAGCAGTAGTCTGACATTGAACACTGAAGCTTTCTTT